This T cell receptor (beta chain) was recovered during a study of T cell responses to AZD1222 COVID-19 vaccine. The study, taken as a whole, reports: Close to half of spike-specific TCRs reportedly recognize unmutated variant regions. The donors showed a predominance of white British ancestry and of females, with possible underestimation of clonal diversity. Elevations in Spike-specific TCR breadth and depth followed administration of two AZD1222 doses.

In regard to this clone: What it recognizes is unknown.

The CDR3 is 13 amino acids. With 5 bases clipped from V and 9 bases from J, the junction kept 7 bases outside the gene matches. CDR1 and CDR2 (germline): SEHNR, FQNEAQ (reference sequence). This table comes from immunoSEQ multiplex PCR, and its TCRdb copy is limited to in-frame clones, with some not included. Seen here are about 140,000 clones, around nine tenths observed once, and the top ten hold 5.5%. This specimen was peripheral blood, taken on day 0 of AZD1222 vaccination. This chain joins TRBV7-9 and TRBJ2-7, with 10 bases identical to TRBD1. The receptor was isolated from an adult in good health. CDR3 in DNA: TGTGCCAGCAGCGGACAGGGGGAGCCCGGGCAGTACTTC. Translated, it gives CASSGQGEPGQYF.